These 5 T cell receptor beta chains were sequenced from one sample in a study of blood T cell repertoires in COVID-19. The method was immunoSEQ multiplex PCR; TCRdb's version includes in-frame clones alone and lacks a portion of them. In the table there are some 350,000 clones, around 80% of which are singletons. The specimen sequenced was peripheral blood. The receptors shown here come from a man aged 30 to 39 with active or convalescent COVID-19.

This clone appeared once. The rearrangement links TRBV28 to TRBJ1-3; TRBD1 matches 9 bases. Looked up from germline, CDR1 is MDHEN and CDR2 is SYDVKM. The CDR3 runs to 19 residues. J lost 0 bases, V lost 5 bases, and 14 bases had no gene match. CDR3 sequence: CASSIPGQGLLSSGNTIYF. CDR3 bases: TGTGCCAGCAGTATCCCGGGACAGGGCCTGTTGAGCTCTGGAAACACCATATATTTT.

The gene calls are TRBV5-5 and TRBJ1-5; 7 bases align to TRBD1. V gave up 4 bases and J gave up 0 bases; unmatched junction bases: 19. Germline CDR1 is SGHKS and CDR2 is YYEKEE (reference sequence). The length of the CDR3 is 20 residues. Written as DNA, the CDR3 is TGTGCCAGCAGCAAGACAGGGCCCGATGCTATAGCGTATAGCAATCAGCCCCAGCATTTT. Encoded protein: CASSKTGPDAIAYSNQPQHF.

For the CDR3, the DNA is TGTGCCAGCAGCCGGGCGGGGGTGGAAACCTATGGCTACACCTTC. Translated: CASSRAGVETYGYTF. V gene TRBV11-2 combines with J gene TRBJ1-2; D perhaps matches TRBD1 (5 bases). Trimming cost V 5 bases and J 4 bases, with 17 bases left between them. Germline CDR1 SGHAT, CDR2 FQNNGV. This CDR3 has 15 residues.

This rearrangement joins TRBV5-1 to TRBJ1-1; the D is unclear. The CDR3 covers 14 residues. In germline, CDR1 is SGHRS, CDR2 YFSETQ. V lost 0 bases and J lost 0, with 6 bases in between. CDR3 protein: CASSLANLNTEAFF. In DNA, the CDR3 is TGCGCCAGCAGCTTGGCCAATTTGAACACTGAAGCTTTCTTT.

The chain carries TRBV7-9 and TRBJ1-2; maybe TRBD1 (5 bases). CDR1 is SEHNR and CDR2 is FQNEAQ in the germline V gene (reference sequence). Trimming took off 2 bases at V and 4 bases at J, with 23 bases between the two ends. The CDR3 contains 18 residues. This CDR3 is CASSLTGRQYYPGYGYTF. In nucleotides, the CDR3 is TGTGCCAGCAGCTTAACGGGCCGACAGTACTATCCGGGCTATGGCTACACCTTC.